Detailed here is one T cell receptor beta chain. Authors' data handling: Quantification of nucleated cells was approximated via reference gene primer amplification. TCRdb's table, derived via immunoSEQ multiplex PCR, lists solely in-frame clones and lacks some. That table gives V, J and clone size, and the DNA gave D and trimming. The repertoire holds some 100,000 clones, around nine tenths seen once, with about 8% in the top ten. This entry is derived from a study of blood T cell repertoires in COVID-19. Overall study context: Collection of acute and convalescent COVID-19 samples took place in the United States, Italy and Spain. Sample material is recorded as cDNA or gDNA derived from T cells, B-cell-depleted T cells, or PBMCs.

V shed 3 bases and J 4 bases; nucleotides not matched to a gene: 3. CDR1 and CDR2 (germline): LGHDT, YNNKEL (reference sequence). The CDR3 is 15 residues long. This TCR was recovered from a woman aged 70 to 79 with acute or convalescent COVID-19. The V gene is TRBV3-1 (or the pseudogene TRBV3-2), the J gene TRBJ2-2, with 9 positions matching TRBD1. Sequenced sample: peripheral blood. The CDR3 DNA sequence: TGTGCCAGCAGCCACTCGGACAGGGGCACCGGGGAGCTGTTTTTT. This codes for CASSHSDRGTGELFF.